This T cell receptor beta chain appears in the sequencing data of a study of control samples from healthy donors and cancer patients. CDR1 and CDR2 (germline): SGDLS, YYNGEE. The CDR3 has 13 amino acids. V gave up 0 bases and J gave up 6 bases; unmatched junction bases: 2. The assay was immunoSEQ multiplex PCR, and TCRdb's table has in-frame clones only and misses some. Of approximately 90,000 clones in the sample, approximately 80% are singletons; the top ten hold roughly 18%. Sequences were obtained from blood. This sequence was found in a man aged 25 to 40 in good health. The rearrangement links TRBV9 to TRBJ1-1; 7 bases align to TRBD1. CDR3 bases: TGTGCCAGCAGCGTAGGGGGACAGTCTGAAGCTTTCTTT. Amino acids: CASSVGGQSEAFF. The full variable domain, with the rest looked up from reference TRBV9 and TRBJ1-1, is DSGVTQTPKHLITATGQRVTLRCSPRSGDLSVYWYQQSLDQGLQFLIQYYNGEERAKGNILERFSAQQFPDLHSELNLSSLELGDSALYFCASSVGGQSEAFFGQGTRLTVV.